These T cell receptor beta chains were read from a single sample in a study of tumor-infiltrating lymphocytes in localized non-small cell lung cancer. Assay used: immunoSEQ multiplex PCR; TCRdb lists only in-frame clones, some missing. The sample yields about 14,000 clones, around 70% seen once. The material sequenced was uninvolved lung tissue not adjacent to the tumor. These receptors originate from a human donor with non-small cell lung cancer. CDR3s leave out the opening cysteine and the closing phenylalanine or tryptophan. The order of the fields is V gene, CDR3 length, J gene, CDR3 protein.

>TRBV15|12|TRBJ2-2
ATSLGGDTGELF
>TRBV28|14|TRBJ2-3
ASSLLASGGASTQY
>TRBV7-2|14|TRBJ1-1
ASSIGAGRVNTEAF
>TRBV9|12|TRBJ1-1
ASSVRGSGTEAF
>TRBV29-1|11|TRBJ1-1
SEGLTPNTEAF
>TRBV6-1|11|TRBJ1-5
ASTEQVNQPQH
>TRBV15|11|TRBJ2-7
ATSRESHYEQY
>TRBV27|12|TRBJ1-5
ASSSLRGGQPQH
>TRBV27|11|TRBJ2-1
AGGASPDNEQF
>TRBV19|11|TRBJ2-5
ASSIQIQETQY
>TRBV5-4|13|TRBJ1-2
ASSLGTATNYGYT
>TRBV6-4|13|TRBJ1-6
ASSDSGRYNSPLH
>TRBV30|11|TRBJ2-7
AWSAANSYEQY
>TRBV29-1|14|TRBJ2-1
SVEDQGRSSYNEQF
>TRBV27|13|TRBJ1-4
ASSPSAGANEKLF
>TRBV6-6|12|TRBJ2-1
ASSYSGGRNEQF
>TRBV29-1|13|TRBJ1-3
SVEDLGRFGNTIY
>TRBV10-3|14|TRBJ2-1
AIGRNAGGQGDEQF
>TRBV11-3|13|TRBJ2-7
ASSFGREGLYEQY
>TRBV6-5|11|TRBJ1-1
AIRQGVNTEAF
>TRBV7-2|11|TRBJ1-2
ASSAQWGDSYT
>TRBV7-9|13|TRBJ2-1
ASSPSGRASREQF
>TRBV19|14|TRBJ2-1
ASSPMKTGGGYEQF
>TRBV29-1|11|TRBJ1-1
SVDTGTNTEAF
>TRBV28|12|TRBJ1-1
ASSFISRNTEAF
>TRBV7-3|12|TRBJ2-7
ASSLNAGHYEQY
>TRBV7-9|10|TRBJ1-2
ASSLPGHGYT
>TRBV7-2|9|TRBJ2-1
ASSSLAGQF
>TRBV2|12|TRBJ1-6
ASRAGSYNSPLH
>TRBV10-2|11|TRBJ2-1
ASKGEGYNEQF
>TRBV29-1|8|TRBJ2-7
SVGHPEQY
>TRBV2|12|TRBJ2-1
ASLISGEYNEQF
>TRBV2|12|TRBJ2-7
ASSSAGGFYEQY
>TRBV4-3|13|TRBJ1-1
ASSPSWVYVTEAF
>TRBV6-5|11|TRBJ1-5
ASSSHRSQPQH
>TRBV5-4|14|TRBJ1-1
ASSAGTGAIVGEAF
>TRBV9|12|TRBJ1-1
ASSVGGGSTEAF
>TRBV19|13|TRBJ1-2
ASSTTGPANYGYT
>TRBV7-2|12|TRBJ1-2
ASSPQGASYGYT
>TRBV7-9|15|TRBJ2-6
ASRGTGELAGANVLT
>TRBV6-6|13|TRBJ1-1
ASSSRDGGNTEAF
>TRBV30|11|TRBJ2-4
AWSGGGKNIQY
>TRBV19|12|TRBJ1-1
ASSIGPLRGEAF
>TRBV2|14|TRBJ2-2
ASTVYLAVNTGELF
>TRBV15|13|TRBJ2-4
ATSRDLVAKNIQY
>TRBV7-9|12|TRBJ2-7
ASSFATGKDEQY
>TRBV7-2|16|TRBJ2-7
ASSLARGSLGAFYEQY
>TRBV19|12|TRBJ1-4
ASSIRQGNEKLF
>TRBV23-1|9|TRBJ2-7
ASSQPTEQY
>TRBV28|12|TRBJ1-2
ASSSSPLNYGYT
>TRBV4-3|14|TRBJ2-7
ASSQDRQETVVEQY
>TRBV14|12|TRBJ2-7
ASSQLGQNYEQY